This T cell receptor (beta chain) was sequenced during a study of blood T cell repertoires in COVID-19. Study details: The United States, Italy and Spain were the sources of the acute and convalescent COVID-19 samples. PBMCs, B-cell-depleted T cells, or T cells were the source of the cDNA or gDNA that made up the material.

The V gene lost 1 base and the J gene lost 1 base, with 10 bases spanning the gap. CDR1 and CDR2 from the germline V gene are SGHAT and FQNNGV. This CDR3 comprises 15 residues. Profiling relied on immunoSEQ multiplex PCR, and the TCRdb table lists in-frame clones only, not all of them. Of roughly 300,000 clones listed, roughly 90% are singletons. Sequencing was carried out using peripheral blood. The receptor was derived from a man younger than 35 who had recovered from COVID-19. The V and J genes are TRBV11-2 and TRBJ1-1; tentative D call: TRBD1 (5 bases). The CDR3 bases are TGTGCCAGCAGCTTAGCCCCGGGGGGGAACACTGAAGCTTTCTTT. This sequence encodes CASSLAPGGNTEAFF.